Listed below are T cell receptor beta chains from one sample, sequenced in a study of T cell responses to AZD1222 COVID-19 vaccine. Profiling relied on immunoSEQ multiplex PCR, and the TCRdb table lists in-frame clones only, not all of them. This sample yields about 89,000 clones, of which about 86% are seen a single time; approximately 5.6% belongs to the top ten. The specimen was peripheral blood, collected 28 days after the second AZD1222 dose. These receptors were collected from an adult who received the AZD1222 COVID-19 vaccine. Both conserved end residues are part of each CDR3. Fields, in order: clone size, D gene, J gene, V gene, CDR3 protein, CDR3 DNA. The D gene is left open where the match is weak. Some rows have no size entry. The others give once, few or many, or a class for an expanded clone.

NA	NA	TRBJ2-2	TRBV27	CASSLQGNLARGELFF	TGTGCCAGCAGTCTCCAGGGGAACCTAGCTCGAGGGGAGCTGTTTTTT
NA	NA	TRBJ2-7	TRBV28	CASKYRSYEQYF	TGTGCCAGCAAATACAGATCCTACGAGCAGTACTTC
NA	NA	TRBJ2-2	TRBV5-1	CASSSTGELFF	TGCGCCAGCAGCTCCACCGGGGAGCTGTTTTTT
NA	TRBD1	TRBJ2-1	TRBV19	CASSGTVGYNEQFF	TGTGCCAGTAGTGGGACAGTGGGATACAATGAGCAGTTCTTC
NA	NA	TRBJ2-7	TRBV11-2	CASSFSDTYEQYF	TGTGCCAGCAGCTTTTCTGATACCTACGAGCAGTACTTC
NA	TRBD2	TRBJ2-5	TRBV7-3	CASSSAGGRGETQYF	TGTGCCAGCAGCTCCGCGGGCGGGAGAGGGGAGACCCAGTACTTC
NA	TRBD2	TRBJ2-1	TRBV4-2	CASMTSGRAVYNEQFF	TGTGCCAGCATGACTAGCGGGAGGGCGGTCTACAATGAGCAGTTCTTC
NA	TRBD1	TRBJ2-5	TRBV28	CASSEDRGFQTQYF	TGTGCCAGCAGTGAAGACAGGGGGTTTCAGACCCAGTACTTC
NA	NA	TRBJ1-3	TRBV23-1	CASSQLTHRLDFTSGNTIYF	TGCGCCAGCAGTCAACTTACCCACAGGTTGGACTTCACCTCTGGAAACACCATATATTTT
NA	NA	TRBJ2-2	TRBV24-1	CATSDVRNTGELFF	TGTGCCACCAGTGATGTACGAAACACCGGGGAGCTGTTTTTT
NA	NA	TRBJ2-5	TRBV6-1	CASSEVQVAGWTQYF	TGTGCCAGCAGTGAAGTCCAGGTCGCCGGGTGGACCCAGTACTTC
NA	NA	TRBJ2-1	TRBV7-2	CASSFYRPDAEQFF	TGTGCCAGCAGCTTTTACCGACCTGACGCCGAGCAGTTCTTC
NA	NA	TRBJ1-1	TRBV7-2	CASSPAGTTEAFF	TGTGCCAGCAGCCCAGCAGGGACCACTGAAGCTTTCTTT
NA	NA	TRBJ2-7	TRBV7-2	CASSLVTGSEQYF	TGTGCCAGCAGCTTAGTCACGGGATCCGAGCAGTACTTC
once	NA	TRBJ1-5	TRBV2	CASTMQGGINQPQHF	TGTGCCAGCACTATGCAAGGGGGAATAAATCAGCCCCAGCATTTT
NA	NA	TRBJ1-3	TRBV7-8	CASSAGWGRDRNTIYF	TGTGCCAGCAGCGCGGGGTGGGGCAGAGATCGAAACACCATATATTTT
NA	NA	TRBJ1-4	TRBV5-1	CASSSDSFEKLFF	TGCGCCAGCAGCTCGGACAGCTTTGAAAAACTGTTTTTT
NA	NA	TRBJ2-7	TRBV27	CASSLGISYEQYF	TGTGCCAGCAGTTTGGGGATCTCATACGAGCAGTACTTC
once	TRBD1	TRBJ2-1	TRBV10-3	CATSGQGPSSVTNEQFF	TGTGCCACAAGCGGACAGGGGCCTTCCTCTGTCACCAATGAGCAGTTCTTC
NA	NA	TRBJ2-7	TRBV27	CASRSYYEQYF	TGTGCCAGCAGATCATATTACGAGCAGTACTTC
once	TRBD1	TRBJ1-2	TRBV7-9	CASSSRQGERGYTF	TGTGCCAGCAGCTCTCGACAGGGGGAGAGGGGCTACACCTTC
NA	TRBD1	TRBJ1-6	TRBV30	CAWTLSRQGRSPLHF	TGTGCCTGGACCCTATCTAGACAGGGAAGGTCACCCCTCCACTTT
NA	NA	TRBJ1-2	TRBV10-3	CAIRRPGEANYGYTF	TGTGCCATCAGACGCCCGGGGGAGGCGAACTATGGCTACACCTTC
few	NA	TRBJ1-2	TRBV19	CASTMQARGWDGYTF	TGTGCCAGTACCATGCAGGCCCGGGGCTGGGATGGCTACACCTTC
NA	NA	TRBJ2-7	TRBV3-1/TRBV3-2	CASSQDEQSYPRHF	TGTGCCAGCAGCCAAGATGAGCAGTCCTACCCCAGGCACTTC
once	TRBD2	TRBJ2-1	TRBV11-2	CASSFTGTSNYNEQFF	TGTGCCAGCAGCTTTACCGGGACTAGCAACTACAATGAGCAGTTCTTC
NA	NA	TRBJ2-3	TRBV7-9	CASSLEGPGDRQYF	TGTGCCAGCAGCTTAGAGGGGCCCGGGGATAGGCAGTATTTT